What follows are 21 T cell receptor beta chains derived from one specimen sequenced in a study of blood T cell repertoires in COVID-19. Assay used: immunoSEQ multiplex PCR; TCRdb lists only in-frame clones, some missing. The sample holds over 50,000 clones, approximately 89% seen once. Sequencing used peripheral blood. The receptors were sampled from a man in his sixties with acute or convalescent COVID-19.

The chain is built from TRBV28 and TRBJ2-1; D uncertain. The germline V gene has CDR1 MDHEN and CDR2 SYDVKM. The V end lost 3 bases, the J end lost 8 bases, and 8 bases lay between the germline ends. There are 12 residues in the CDR3. The CDR3 region is CASSLSVHEQFF. The CDR3 bases are TGTGCCAGCAGTTTGTCGGTCCATGAGCAGTTCTTC. Supplemented by reference TRBV28 and TRBJ2-1, the full variable domain reads DVKVTQSSRYLVKRTGEKVFLECVQDMDHENMFWYRQDPGLGLRLIYFSYDVKMKEKGDIPEGYSVSREKKERFSLILESASTNQTSMYLCASSLSVHEQFFGPGTRLTVL.

This chain joins TRBV19 and TRBJ1-1; 9 nucleotides line up with TRBD1. V gave up 6 bases and J gave up 5 bases; unmatched junction bases: 7. Germline V gene sequence: CDR1 LNHDA, CDR2 SQIVND (reference sequence). The CDR3 totals 14 residues. Written as DNA, the CDR3 is TGTGCCAGTAGCTTACAGGGGGCGAGAACTGAAGCTTTCTTT. Its protein product is CASSLQGARTEAFF.

The chain joins TRBV6-5 to TRBJ1-1; TRBD1 is a possible D gene (5 bases). The CDR3 extends over 13 amino acids. Trimming removed 4 bases at V and 4 bases at J, with 10 bases between. Germline V gene data show CDR1 as MNHEY and CDR2 as SVGAGI. CDR3 sequence reads: CASSSRTITEAFF. CDR3 coding DNA: TGTGCCAGCAGTTCCCGGACAATCACTGAAGCTTTCTTT.

The rearrangement joins TRBV5-5 to TRBJ2-1; a weak D match, TRBD1 (5 bases). Germline loops: CDR1 SGHKS, CDR2 YYEKEE (reference sequence). CDR3 length: 14 residues. V lost 0 bases and J 7 bases, leaving 11 bases between the germline ends. The CDR3 DNA reads as TGTGCCAGCAGCTTGGTATCCAGGGCGAATGAGCAGTTCTTC. This translates into CASSLVSRANEQFF.

V and J are TRBV4-3 and TRBJ2-6, with 7 bases lining up with TRBD1. V shed 0 bases and J 2 bases; nucleotides not matched to a gene: 10. Germline values: CDR1 LGHNA, CDR2 YSLEER. CDR3 length: 19 amino acids. CDR3 in amino acids: CASSQERTTGTAGANVLTF. The CDR3 DNA sequence: TGCGCCAGCAGCCAAGAAAGAACCACGGGGACAGCTGGGGCCAACGTCCTGACTTTC.

This clone was found a few times. This chain links TRBV27 with TRBJ2-7, with TRBD1 matching over 9 bases. Per the germline V gene, CDR1 is MNHEY and CDR2 is SMNVEV (reference sequence). The V gene end was trimmed by 4 bases and the J gene end by 5 bases; junction bases not matched to a gene: 6. The CDR3 sequence is 14 residues long. For the CDR3, the DNA is TGTGCCAGCAGTTCCGGGACAGGGTACCACGAGCAGTACTTC. Protein product: CASSSGTGYHEQYF.

The chain combines TRBV6-5 with TRBJ1-1; no definite D call. Germline CDR1 is MNHEY and CDR2 is SVGAGI. The CDR3 runs 14 residues. V lost 3 bases, J lost 0 bases, and 8 bases lay in between. As DNA, the CDR3 is TGTGCCAGCAGTTATGGCTCCATGAACACTGAAGCTTTCTTT. Protein sequence: CASSYGSMNTEAFF.

The chain joins TRBV6-5 to TRBJ1-3; TRBD1 matches at 7 bases. The CDR3 has 16 residues. V trimming: 4 bases; J trimming: 0 bases; junction bases outside the gene matches: 6. Per germline, CDR1 MNHEY and CDR2 SVGAGI. Here the CDR3 reads CASSSGDRFSGNTIYF. The CDR3 nucleotides are TGTGCCAGCAGTTCGGGGGACAGATTCTCTGGAAACACCATATATTTT.

The chain joins TRBV13 to TRBJ1-1, with a tentative D call TRBD1 (6 bases). V gave up 0 bases and J gave up 4 bases, with 12 bases separating them. CDR1 is PRHDT, CDR2 FYEKMQ, per germline (reference sequence). The length of the CDR3 is 15 residues. DNA for the CDR3: TGTGCCAGCAGCTTAGGCTCAGGGGTTGGCACTGAAGCTTTCTTT. This codes for CASSLGSGVGTEAFF.

This sequence joins TRBV6-6 and TRBJ2-7, with TRBD2 matching over 10 bases. With 5 bases clipped from V and 0 bases from J, the junction kept 4 bases outside the gene matches. The CDR3 is 15 amino acids. The germline V gene has CDR1 MNHNY and CDR2 SVGAGI (reference sequence). Written as DNA, the CDR3 is TGTGCCAGCAGTACTGGACTAGCGGTCTCCTACGAGCAGTACTTC. It yields the protein CASSTGLAVSYEQYF.

The chain links TRBV6-2 or TRBV6-3 to TRBJ1-3; D remains ambiguous. Between the trimmed V and J ends, which lost 4 bases and 0 bases, there was a span of 16 bases. Germline V gives CDR1 MNHEY, CDR2 SVGEGT. The CDR3 consists of 17 residues. The CDR3 DNA follows: TGTGCCAGCAGTTCGGGGAGTGACTTCAGCTCTGGAAACACCATATATTTT. Encoded protein: CASSSGSDFSSGNTIYF.

On this clone itself: Other DNA sequences in this specimen translate into the identical CDR3. The V gene is TRBV5-6, the J gene TRBJ1-5; 9 bases are shared with TRBD1. Germline lookup yields CDR1 SGHDT and CDR2 YYEEEE. The CDR3 runs 14 residues. With 4 bases clipped from V and 2 bases from J, the junction kept 1 base outside the gene matches. The CDR3 nucleotides read TGTGCCAGCAGCCGGACAGGGGGCAATCAGCCCCAGCATTTT. Translation gives CASSRTGGNQPQHF.

This chain joins TRBV7-2 and TRBJ1-5, with D possibly being TRBD1 (5 bases). V was trimmed by 5 bases and J by 4 bases, leaving 15 bases between them. CDR1 is SGHTA, CDR2 FQGNSA, per germline. There are 15 residues in the CDR3. The CDR3 DNA reads as TGTGCCAGCAGCCCGCCAGGGACTAGAAATCAGCCCCAGCATTTT. Translating it yields CASSPPGTRNQPQHF.

This chain joins TRBV4-1 and TRBJ1-2, with D tentatively TRBD1 (6 bases). With 5 bases removed from V and 4 bases from J, the gap between germline ends came to 17 bases. This CDR3 contains 15 residues. Per germline, CDR1 MGHRA and CDR2 YSYEKL. The CDR3 sequence: CASSNPLDSSYGYTF. DNA for the CDR3: TGCGCCAGCAGCAACCCTTTGGACAGCTCCTATGGCTACACCTTC.

The rearrangement links TRBV6-4 to TRBJ2-1, with D possibly matching TRBD2 (5 bases). The germline V and J ends were trimmed by 4 bases and 7 bases, with 11 bases remaining between them. The CDR3 has 13 residues. Germline V gives CDR1 MRHNA, CDR2 SNTAGT. In DNA, the CDR3 is TGTGCCAGCAGTGGGGATAGGAGGAATGAGCAGTTCTTC. Translating gives CASSGDRRNEQFF.

Comments on this clone: Additional DNA sequences in this sample encode the identical CDR3. The chain is built from TRBV6-5 and TRBJ1-3; TRBD1 matches at 7 bases. Germline V gene lookup returns CDR1 MNHEY and CDR2 SVGAGI. The junction had 3 bases not matched to a gene; V was cut back by 5 bases and J by 2 bases. There are 14 residues in the CDR3. The CDR3 protein is CASSQGGTGNTIYF. DNA of the CDR3: TGTGCCAGCAGTCAGGGGGGTACTGGAAACACCATATATTTT.

This chain joins TRBV24-1 and TRBJ2-1, with TRBD2 matching 7 bases. CDR1 is KGHDR and CDR2 is SFDVKD in the germline V gene. The CDR3 length is 16 residues. V was pared by 5 bases and J by 0 bases, with 6 bases of the junction left unmatched. The CDR3 region is CATSVGGGSSYNEQFF. CDR3 bases: TGTGCCACCAGTGTGGGGGGAGGGAGCTCCTACAATGAGCAGTTCTTC.

This clone has just a few counts. The chain carries TRBV14 and TRBJ2-3; 8 positions match TRBD1. CDR1 and CDR2 from the germline V gene are SGHDN and FVKESK. V was clipped by 1 base and J by 2 bases; unmatched bases: 17. This CDR3 is built from 20 residues. CDR3 sequence: CASSQVGSLRDRLATDTQYF. CDR3 sequence (DNA): TGTGCCAGCAGCCAAGTGGGGTCTTTGCGGGACAGGTTGGCCACAGATACGCAGTATTTT.

CDR3 DNA: TGTGCCAGCAGTTACAACCCAGGGAACTATGGCTACACCTTC. Translation: CASSYNPGNYGYTF. The gene calls are TRBV6-5 and TRBJ1-2; a weak D match, TRBD1 (5 bases). The germline V and J ends were trimmed by 2 bases and 2 bases, with 9 bases remaining between them. The CDR3 runs 14 residues. Germline V gives CDR1 MNHEY, CDR2 SVGAGI.

This rearrangement joins TRBV6-1 to TRBJ2-5; a possible D gene is TRBD2 (6 bases). Germline loops: CDR1 MNHNS, CDR2 SASEGT. The CDR3 contains 19 residues. With 2 bases removed from V and 5 bases from J, the gap between germline ends came to 27 bases. Written as DNA, the CDR3 is TGTGCCAGCAGTGAAATGGGGGAGGTGGGGAGTTTGCCCGCGGAGACCCAGTACTTC. Translating gives CASSEMGEVGSLPAETQYF.

The V call is TRBV13, the J call TRBJ2-1; D remains unclear. V was cut by 5 bases and J by 9 bases, with 17 bases left in between. CDR1 is PRHDT, CDR2 FYEKMQ, per germline (reference sequence). CDR3 length equals 14 residues. Here the CDR3 reads CASSTQTGHGEQFF. The CDR3 DNA reads TGTGCCAGCAGCACGCAGACGGGTCATGGTGAGCAGTTCTTC.